Each of the 13 T cell receptor beta chains below was sequenced from the same sample in a study of blood T cell repertoires in COVID-19. Sequencing was performed with immunoSEQ multiplex PCR; in TCRdb, only in-frame clones are kept and a portion is missing. The sample records roughly 220,000 clones, approximately 80% being singletons. The source material was peripheral blood. These receptors were collected from a young man with active or convalescent COVID-19.

This chain connects TRBV27 to TRBJ2-3; 12 bases agree with TRBD2. Trimming took 8 bases from V and 3 from J; bases not matched to a gene: 3. This CDR3 region has 14 residues. Looked up from germline, CDR1 is MNHEY and CDR2 is SMNVEV (reference sequence). In DNA, the CDR3 is TGTGCCAGCGGACTAGCGGGGTTAACAGATACGCAGTATTTT. Translating gives CASGLAGLTDTQYF.

The V gene is TRBV3-1 (or the pseudogene TRBV3-2), the J gene TRBJ2-3; the D is unclear. Germline-derived CDR1 and CDR2 are LGHDT and YNNKEL (reference sequence). V was pared by 3 bases and J by 6 bases, with 13 bases between. The CDR3 is made up of 14 amino acids. Here the CDR3 reads CASSQSPRRDTQYF. DNA for the CDR3: TGTGCCAGCAGCCAGTCCCCCCGTCGGGATACGCAGTATTTT.

V and J are TRBV19 and TRBJ1-5; unclear D gene. V was clipped by 5 bases and J by 6 bases, with 11 bases between them. This CDR3 region has 13 residues. Looked up from germline, CDR1 is LNHDA and CDR2 is SQIVND (reference sequence). CDR3 bases: TGTGCCAGTAGTCGGGGAGAGAGTCAGCCCCAGCATTTT. Translated, it gives CASSRGESQPQHF.

The J gene is TRBJ2-3, the V gene TRBV4-1, with 14 bases lining up with TRBD2. Germline V gene lookup returns CDR1 MGHRA and CDR2 YSYEKL. The CDR3 consists of 17 residues. The trim removed 3 bases at V and 3 bases at J, leaving 5 bases unmatched. The CDR3 region is CASSQETSGRGTDTQYF. In DNA, the CDR3 is TGCGCCAGCAGCCAGGAGACTAGCGGGAGGGGGACAGATACGCAGTATTTT.

The rearrangement joins TRBV7-9 to TRBJ1-4, with a tentative D call TRBD1 (6 bases). From germline, CDR1 is SEHNR and CDR2 FQNEAQ (reference sequence). The CDR3 consists of 18 residues. With 0 bases removed from V and 4 bases from J, the gap between germline ends came to 18 bases. The CDR3 reads CASSLATSPRGGNEKLFF. In nucleotides, the CDR3 is TGTGCCAGCAGCTTAGCGACATCTCCCCGAGGGGGTAATGAAAAACTGTTTTTT.

This clone showed up just once. The chain joins TRBV11-2 to TRBJ1-1, with D possibly matching TRBD1 (6 bases). Trimming pared 0 bases from V and 8 bases from J, leaving 19 bases between. Per the germline V gene, CDR1 is SGHAT and CDR2 is FQNNGV. The CDR3 runs to 16 residues. Written as DNA, the CDR3 is TGTGCCAGCAGCTTAGATGGGCGGGGGCCAGTGAGGGAAGCTTTCTTT. Translating gives CASSLDGRGPVREAFF.

The genes are TRBV19 and TRBJ2-5; D uncertain. CDR3 length: 11 residues. Trimming stripped 6 bases from V and 5 bases from J, with 7 bases between. Germline CDR1 and CDR2: LNHDA and SQIVND (reference sequence). The CDR3 DNA reads TGTGCCAGTAGGAAGGAGGAGACCCAGTACTTC. It specifies CASRKEETQYF.

The CDR3 nucleotides are TGTGCCAGCGGAGACCCGGGACAGGGTGGTGAAGCTTTCTTT. Protein sequence: CASGDPGQGGEAFF. This sequence joins TRBV9 and TRBJ1-1, with 9 positions matching TRBD1. This CDR3 comprises 14 residues. J was trimmed by 7 bases and V by 7 bases; bases with no gene match: 11. Germline V gives CDR1 SGDLS, CDR2 YYNGEE. Full variable domain (missing parts from reference TRBV9 and TRBJ1-1): DSGVTQTPKHLITATGQRVTLRCSPRSGDLSVYWYQQSLDQGLQFLIQYYNGEERAKGNILERFSAQQFPDLHSELNLSSLELGDSALYFCASGDPGQGGEAFFGQGTRLTVV.

The chain has TRBV5-6 and TRBJ1-6; D might be TRBD1 (5 bases). The CDR3 contains 17 residues. Per the germline V gene, CDR1 is SGHDT and CDR2 is YYEEEE. Trimming removed 3 bases from V and 0 bases from J, with 13 bases in between. CDR3 protein: CASSSLRGSSYNSPLHF. The CDR3 region has the DNA TGTGCCAGCAGCTCTCTACGGGGGTCCTCCTATAATTCACCCCTCCACTTT. The full variable domain, completed using reference TRBV5-6 and TRBJ1-6, is DAGVTQSPTHLIKTRGQQVTLRCSPKSGHDTVSWYQQALGQGPQFIFQYYEEEERQRGNFPDRFSGHQFPNYSSELNVNALLLGDSALYLCASSSLRGSSYNSPLHFGNGTRLTVT.

The chain recombines TRBV27 with TRBJ2-7; a possible D gene is TRBD1 (6 bases). The V gene's germline CDR1 is MNHEY and CDR2 SMNVEV (reference sequence). V was shortened by 6 bases and J by 0 bases, with 15 bases between the two germline ends. This CDR3 region has 15 residues. CDR3 bases: TGTGCCAGCAGGTACAGGGATTTAAGCTCCTACGAGCAGTACTTC. This sequence encodes CASRYRDLSSYEQYF.

The chain links TRBV5-1 to TRBJ2-7, with 7 positions matching TRBD1. The CDR3 extends over 15 amino acids. Trimming removed 0 bases from V and 4 bases from J; junction bases left unmatched: 7. Per the germline V gene, CDR1 is SGHRS and CDR2 is YFSETQ. This CDR3 reads CASSLEGTATYEQYF. In DNA form, the CDR3 reads TGCGCCAGCAGCTTGGAGGGGACAGCGACATACGAGCAGTACTTC.

This chain joins TRBV29-1 and TRBJ1-2; tentatively, D is TRBD1 (6 bases). This CDR3 comprises 13 residues. V was trimmed by 4 bases and J by 1 base, leaving 10 bases between them. Germline V gives CDR1 SQVTM, CDR2 ANQGSEA. CDR3 amino acids: CSVVGGGNYGYTF. Written as DNA, the CDR3 is TGCAGCGTTGTGGGAGGGGGTAACTATGGCTACACCTTC.

This clone is a singleton in its sample. V gene TRBV5-6 combines with J gene TRBJ1-3; D call uncertain. Trimming stripped 4 bases from V and 0 bases from J, with 8 bases between. This CDR3 comprises 14 residues. From germline, CDR1 is SGHDT and CDR2 YYEEEE. Written as DNA, the CDR3 is TGTGCCAGCAGCACCGACACCTCTGGAAACACCATATATTTT. Its translation: CASSTDTSGNTIYF.